The 30 T cell receptor beta chains given below trace back to one sample, sequenced in a study of T cells in tuberculosis. Indicated time point: new active TB diagnosis, blood taken before or within 7 days of starting treatment. TCRdb keeps only in-frame clones here, not all; method: immunoSEQ multiplex PCR. The sample shows around 33,000 clones, 93% of them seen only once. This sample comprised PBMCs, obtained at tuberculosis diagnosis. Receptor source: an adult with tuberculosis.

This sequence joins TRBV5-8 and TRBJ2-1; 10 nucleotides line up with TRBD2. This CDR3 contains 15 residues. The ends lost 2 bases at V and 8 bases at J; junction bases unmatched: 7. Germline V gene lookup returns CDR1 SGHTS and CDR2 YDEGEE. The CDR3 DNA follows: TGTGCCAGCAGCTTCACTAGCGGGATTATATATGAGCAGTTCTTC. Translated: CASSFTSGIIYEQFF. Using reference TRBV5-8 and TRBJ2-1 for the parts outside the CDR3, the full variable domain is EAGVTQSPTHLIKTRGQQATLRCSPISGHTSVYWYQQALGLGLQFLLWYDEGEERNRGNFPPRFSGRQFPNYSSELNVNALELEDSALYLCASSFTSGIIYEQFFGPGTRLTVL.

This clone is a singleton in its sample. The V call is TRBV27, the J call TRBJ1-1; 11 bases agree with TRBD1. With 6 bases clipped from V and 3 bases from J, the junction kept 9 bases outside the gene matches. The germline CDR1 and CDR2 sequences are MNHEY and SMNVEV (reference sequence). This CDR3 spans 16 amino acids. The CDR3 DNA is TGTGCCAGCAGGAGGACAGGGGGCGCATGGGACACTGAAGCTTTCTTT. This sequence encodes CASRRTGGAWDTEAFF.

V usage is TRBV6-5 and J usage is TRBJ1-1, with TRBD1 matching over 7 bases. V trimming: 2 bases; J trimming: 0 bases; junction bases outside the gene matches: 3. Looked up from germline, CDR1 is MNHEY and CDR2 is SVGAGI. This CDR3 spans 15 amino acids. In DNA form, the CDR3 reads TGTGCCAGCAGTTACGAAGGGACAGTGAACACTGAAGCTTTCTTT. Protein: CASSYEGTVNTEAFF.

This sequence joins TRBV29-1 and TRBJ1-1; 8 bases match TRBD1. CDR3 size: 14 residues. V gave up 3 bases and J gave up 1 base; unmatched junction bases: 4. Germline lookup yields CDR1 SQVTM and CDR2 ANQGSEA. For the CDR3, the DNA is TGCAGCGTTGAGGACGACAGGGGGAACACTGAAGCTTTCTTT. Translation gives CSVEDDRGNTEAFF.

The CDR3 sequence is CASSYSSGQGGAEAFF. Written as DNA, the CDR3 is TGTGCCAGCAGTTACTCATCTGGGCAGGGAGGGGCTGAAGCTTTCTTT. The chain links TRBV6-5 to TRBJ1-1, with a weak D call TRBD1 (5 bases). The germline CDR1 and CDR2 sequences are MNHEY and SVGAGI. The CDR3 has 16 amino acids. V lost 0 bases, J lost 6 bases, and 17 bases lay in between.

The chain carries TRBV4-2 and TRBJ2-2; TRBD2 agrees at 9 bases. V lost 0 bases and J lost 4; bases outside the gene matches: 3. The CDR3 has 16 amino acids. From germline, CDR1 is LGHNA and CDR2 YNFKEQ. The CDR3: CASSQERLAATGELFF. CDR3 nucleotide sequence: TGTGCCAGCAGCCAAGAACGACTAGCGGCCACCGGGGAGCTGTTTTTT.

This chain links TRBV7-3 with TRBJ1-6; perhaps TRBD1 as D (5 bases). Germline CDR1 and CDR2: SGHTA and FQGTGA. V lost 3 bases to trimming and J lost 13 bases, with 7 bases between them. This CDR3 region has 11 residues. In DNA, the CDR3 is TGTGCCAGCAGCTTCCGGGGGCCCCTCCACTTT. Protein product: CASSFRGPLHF.

V and J are TRBV9 and TRBJ1-5, with D tentatively TRBD1 (5 bases). The CDR3 runs to 15 residues. The germline V and J ends were trimmed by 3 bases and 2 bases, with 12 bases remaining between them. Per germline, CDR1 SGDLS and CDR2 YYNGEE. The CDR3 DNA follows: TGTGCCAGCAGCGAAACAGGTAGTGGCAATCAGCCCCAGCATTTT. Translating it yields CASSETGSGNQPQHF.

This chain links TRBV5-1 with TRBJ2-3; D may be TRBD2 (5 bases). The CDR3 covers 15 residues. V was pared by 4 bases and J by 2 bases, with 14 bases between. The germline V gene encodes CDR1 SGHRS and CDR2 YFSETQ. The CDR3 nucleotides are TGCGCCAGCAGCCCCGGGCGGGTGACCACAGATACGCAGTATTTT. As protein: CASSPGRVTTDTQYF.

The chain has TRBV6-5 and TRBJ2-2, with D perhaps matching TRBD1 (6 bases). Germline V gene sequence: CDR1 MNHEY, CDR2 SVGAGI. Trimming took 2 bases from V and 2 from J, leaving 12 bases between them. The CDR3 runs 16 residues. CDR3 loop: CASSYLTGGNTGELFF. The CDR3, as DNA: TGTGCCAGCAGTTACCTGACAGGAGGAAACACCGGGGAGCTGTTTTTT.

The gene calls are TRBV30 and TRBJ1-1, with TRBD1 as a possible D gene (5 bases). The CDR3 extends over 14 amino acids. V gave up 0 bases and J gave up 1 base, with 9 bases separating them. Germline CDR1 and CDR2: GTSNPN and SVGIG (reference sequence). DNA of the CDR3: TGTGCCTGGAGTGTAGGGGTTAAGAACACTGAAGCTTTCTTT. Translating gives CAWSVGVKNTEAFF.

Of note for this clone: At one end the junction does not follow the germline gene, possibly because of a read error. The rearrangement uses TRBV27 and TRBJ2-1; weak D call: TRBD1 (6 bases). CDR3 length: 13 amino acids. Germline lookup yields CDR1 MNHEY and CDR2 SMNVEV (reference sequence). This CDR3 reads CASSSYNRVNMVF. CDR3 sequence (DNA): TGTGCCAGCAGTTCCTACAACAGGGTAAATATGGTCTTC.

The chain uses TRBV6-5 and TRBJ2-2; the match to TRBD1 covers 8 bases. Germline CDR1 and CDR2: MNHEY and SVGAGI. V was pared by 4 bases and J by 4 bases, with 2 bases of the junction left unmatched. CDR3 length: 14 residues. CDR3 sequence: CASSLGQVTGELFF. The CDR3 bases are TGTGCCAGCAGTTTGGGACAGGTCACCGGGGAGCTGTTTTTT.

This clone was seen once. V is TRBV5-1 and J is TRBJ2-2, with 13 bases matching TRBD2. Germline assignment: CDR1 SGHRS and CDR2 YFSETQ. CDR3 length: 18 residues. J was trimmed by 0 bases and V by 3 bases; bases with no gene match: 5. CDR3 loop: CASSSPGLAGPNTGELFF. The DNA for the CDR3 is TGCGCCAGCAGCTCTCCGGGACTAGCGGGGCCGAACACCGGGGAGCTGTTTTTT. The full variable domain, with the rest looked up from reference TRBV5-1 and TRBJ2-2, is KAGVTQTPRYLIKTRGQQVTLSCSPISGHRSVSWYQQTPGQGLQFLFEYFSETQRNKGNFPGRFSGRQFSNSRSEMNVSTLELGDSALYLCASSSPGLAGPNTGELFFGEGSRLTVL.

The V and J genes are TRBV6-1 and TRBJ2-1, with D perhaps matching TRBD2 (7 bases). Per germline, CDR1 MNHNS and CDR2 SASEGT. Trimming pared 9 bases from V and 0 bases from J, leaving 12 bases between. The CDR3 is 14 amino acids. The CDR3 DNA sequence: TGTGCCAGTCGGGGGGCGAGCTCCTACAATGAGCAGTTCTTC. Translated, it gives CASRGASSYNEQFF.

The chain has TRBV30 and TRBJ1-2; weak D call: TRBD1 (6 bases). This CDR3 contains 17 residues. Trimming left V 3 bases short and J 0 bases short, with 20 bases between. Germline CDR1 is GTSNPN and CDR2 is SVGIG (reference sequence). Here the CDR3 reads CAWRGPGGRFSNYGYTF. CDR3 bases: TGTGCCTGGAGGGGACCGGGGGGCCGGTTCTCTAACTATGGCTACACCTTC. The entire variable domain, with the rest obtained from reference TRBV30 and TRBJ1-2, is as follows: SQTIHQWPATLVQPVGSPLSLECTVEGTSNPNLYWYRQAAGRGLQLLFYSVGIGQISSEVPQNLSASRPQDRQFILSSKKLLLSDSGFYLCAWRGPGGRFSNYGYTFGSGTRLTVV.

The V gene is TRBV5-6, the J gene TRBJ1-1; a weak D match, TRBD1 (5 bases). Germline V CDR1 and CDR2: SGHDT, YYEEEE. Trimming left V 4 bases short and J 0 bases short, with 16 bases between. This CDR3 comprises 16 residues. The CDR3 here is CASSPPGGILNTEAFF. The CDR3 region has the DNA TGTGCCAGCAGCCCCCCGGGGGGGATCCTGAACACTGAAGCTTTCTTT.

This rearrangement joins TRBV4-2 to TRBJ2-3; D perhaps matches TRBD1 (5 bases). Germline V gene lookup returns CDR1 LGHNA and CDR2 YNFKEQ. This CDR3 is 16 amino acids long. Trimming cost V 0 bases and J 6 bases, with 16 bases left between them. CDR3: CASSQDKGRGPDTQYF. The CDR3 nucleotides are TGTGCCAGCAGCCAAGATAAGGGAAGGGGCCCGGATACGCAGTATTTT.

A single count supports this clone. The chain uses TRBV18 and TRBJ1-4; 10 positions match TRBD1. Germline assignment: CDR1 KGHSH and CDR2 LQKENI. Losses at the gene ends were 9 bases for V and 6 bases for J; bases not matched to a gene: 7. The CDR3 is 14 amino acids. CDR3 in DNA: TGTGCCAGTACGCCCGGGACAGGGGATGAAAAACTGTTTTTT. Translating it yields CASTPGTGDEKLFF.

The chain carries TRBV6-1 and TRBJ2-7, with a weak D call TRBD2 (7 bases). CDR1 and CDR2 (germline): MNHNS, SASEGT. The CDR3 spans 13 residues. V was pared by 10 bases and J by 2 bases, with 15 bases between. The DNA for the CDR3 is TGTGCCACCGGGGAGGGGGAGACCTACGAGCAGTACTTC. Protein: CATGEGETYEQYF.

The CDR3 protein is CASSYLGGEDYYGYTF. CDR3 nucleotide sequence: TGTGCCAGCAGTTACTTAGGGGGGGAAGACTACTATGGCTACACCTTC. The V and J genes are TRBV9 and TRBJ1-2, with D possibly matching TRBD1 (6 bases). Germline-derived CDR1 and CDR2 are SGDLS and YYNGEE. The CDR3 runs to 16 residues. V was trimmed by 5 bases and J by 3 bases, leaving 20 bases between them. Looking up the rest from reference TRBV9 and TRBJ1-2 gives the full variable domain: DSGVTQTPKHLITATGQRVTLRCSPRSGDLSVYWYQQSLDQGLQFLIQYYNGEERAKGNILERFSAQQFPDLHSELNLSSLELGDSALYFCASSYLGGEDYYGYTFGSGTRLTVV.

The chain couples TRBV27 to TRBJ2-2; TRBD2 matches at 15 bases. J lost 4 bases, V lost 0 bases, and 6 bases had no gene match. The germline V gene encodes CDR1 MNHEY and CDR2 SMNVEV (reference sequence). The CDR3 sequence is 19 residues long. The DNA of the CDR3 is TGTGCCAGCAGTTTATCCCGGGGACTAGCGGGAGGCCGCACCGGGGAGCTGTTTTTT. It codes for CASSLSRGLAGGRTGELFF.

The chain has TRBV10-2 and TRBJ1-2; TRBD1 is a possible D gene (5 bases). The ends were cut back, 2 bases at V and 8 bases at J, with 12 bases in the middle. Germline assignment: CDR1 WSHSY and CDR2 SAAADI. This CDR3 is 13 amino acids long. CDR3 sequence reads: CASSESTGSGYTF. CDR3 coding DNA: TGCGCCAGCAGTGAGAGTACAGGCAGCGGCTACACCTTC.

This clone was recorded only once. This CDR3 is also generated by other DNA sequences in the sample. The chain joins TRBV27 to TRBJ2-7; maybe TRBD2 (5 bases). Deletions cut 2 bases from V and 0 bases from J, with 5 bases between. Germline CDR1 MNHEY, CDR2 SMNVEV (reference sequence). This CDR3 contains 13 residues. CDR3 bases: TGTGCCAGCAGTTTACGGGGCTCCTACGAGCAGTACTTC. This sequence encodes CASSLRGSYEQYF.

The chain joins TRBV10-3 to TRBJ2-7, with 10 bases that match TRBD2. Germline V CDR1 and CDR2: ENHRY, SYGVKD. With V trimmed by 0 bases and J by 2 bases, 4 bases remained unmatched. CDR3 size: 16 residues. The CDR3 DNA sequence: TGTGCCATCAGTGAGTCGACTCTAGCGGGGGCCTACGAGCAGTACTTC. Encoded protein: CAISESTLAGAYEQYF.

V is TRBV9 and J is TRBJ2-7; D is possibly TRBD2 (7 bases). Germline CDR1 and CDR2: SGDLS and YYNGEE. Trimming took 2 bases from V and 3 from J, leaving 15 bases between them. There are 15 residues in the CDR3. DNA for the CDR3: TGTGCCAGCAGCGTTGGGGGGGACACTCTCTACGAGCAGTACTTC. The encoded protein is CASSVGGDTLYEQYF.

The chain combines TRBV9 with TRBJ2-7; 7 bases map to TRBD1. This CDR3 contains 15 residues. The V segment lost 4 bases and the J segment 0 bases; nucleotides outside the gene matches: 7. Germline V lookup: CDR1 SGDLS, CDR2 YYNGEE. CDR3 DNA: TGTGCCAGCAGCCCCATGGACAGGAGCTCCTACGAGCAGTACTTC. This encodes CASSPMDRSSYEQYF.

The chain combines TRBV27 with TRBJ1-2; D is uncertain. CDR3 length equals 13 residues. CDR1 and CDR2 from the germline V gene are MNHEY and SMNVEV (reference sequence). Trimming removed 2 bases at V and 5 bases at J, with 9 bases between. CDR3 bases: TGTGCCAGCAGTTTAAGGACTGATTATGGCTACACCTTC. This encodes CASSLRTDYGYTF.

The V gene is TRBV10-3, the J gene TRBJ1-1; D is undetermined. Germline lookup yields CDR1 ENHRY and CDR2 SYGVKD. The V end lost 5 bases, the J end lost 3 bases, and 16 bases lay between the germline ends. The CDR3 loop spans 15 amino acids. CDR3 nucleotides: TGTGCCATCAGTCTACGACCGCCCGGGGACACTGAAGCTTTCTTT. Encoded protein: CAISLRPPGDTEAFF.

This clone appeared a single time. The chain has TRBV7-2 and TRBJ2-7; 13 bases fit TRBD2. This CDR3 has 15 residues. The V gene end was trimmed by 5 bases and the J gene end by 0 bases; junction bases not matched to a gene: 1. CDR1 SGHTA and CDR2 FQGNSA come from the germline V gene. CDR3 amino acids: CASSRTSGSSYEQYF. The CDR3 nucleotides read TGTGCCAGCAGCCGGACTAGCGGGAGCTCCTACGAGCAGTACTTC.